Each of the 27 T cell receptor beta chains below was sequenced from the same sample in a study of blood T cell repertoires in COVID-19 (dated by TCRdb to the early 2020s). The library relied on the immunoSEQ multiplex PCR assay. What TCRdb holds here is the immuneACCESS table cut down to in-frame rearrangements. Part of the clones is not present; checked against another copy, under half of the missing clones reflect an unresolved V gene, and the others are unexplained. This sample has approximately 250,000 clones in its table, and about 85% of those were observed once. Around 6.5% of the sample comes from the top ten. Sequencing used peripheral blood. These receptors came from a woman aged 60-75 years with active or convalescent COVID-19.

This chain joins TRBV6-5 and TRBJ1-2; maybe TRBD1 (5 bases). Germline V gives CDR1 MNHEY, CDR2 SVGAGI. The CDR3 loop spans 15 amino acids. V dropped 0 bases and J dropped 7 bases, with 15 bases sitting between them. CDR3 protein: CASSYSKGLGAGYTF. In DNA, the CDR3 is TGTGCCAGCAGTTACTCGAAGGGTCTTGGGGCTGGCTACACCTTC.

This clone was detected a few times. V gene TRBV13 combines with J gene TRBJ2-1; 11 bases align to TRBD1. The germline V gene encodes CDR1 PRHDT and CDR2 FYEKMQ (reference sequence). Losses at the gene ends were 2 bases for V and 4 bases for J; bases not matched to a gene: 7. The CDR3 spans 17 residues. CDR3 nucleotides: TGTGCCAGCAGCTTATTCCGGGACAGGGGGAGATACAATGAGCAGTTCTTC. It encodes CASSLFRDRGRYNEQFF.

This clone was detected only once. The chain couples TRBV19 to TRBJ1-4, with D perhaps TRBD1 (6 bases). Trimming left V 5 bases short and J 4 bases short, with 11 bases between. CDR3 length: 14 residues. Germline lookup yields CDR1 LNHDA and CDR2 SQIVND (reference sequence). The CDR3 DNA reads as TGTGCCAGTAGTCCGGACAGACTTAATGAAAAACTGTTTTTT. This gives the protein CASSPDRLNEKLFF.

The J gene is TRBJ2-3, the V gene TRBV10-2; 7 positions match TRBD2. Losses at the gene ends were 6 bases for V and 0 bases for J; bases not matched to a gene: 9. Germline loops: CDR1 WSHSY, CDR2 SAAADI. The CDR3 length is 16 residues. CDR3 sequence (DNA): TGCGCCAGCAGCAGCCCGGGCGGGAGTAGCACAGATACGCAGTATTTT. This encodes CASSSPGGSSTDTQYF.

This chain joins TRBV7-2 and TRBJ2-1; 8 nucleotides match TRBD1. The CDR3 covers 15 residues. CDR1 SGHTA and CDR2 FQGNSA come from the germline V gene. Germline trimming cut 3 bases from V and 5 bases from J; bases unmatched to any gene: 6. The CDR3 DNA reads TGTGCCAGCAGCTTGGACAGGGAACGTCACAATGAGCAGTTCTTC. It codes for CASSLDRERHNEQFF.

This chain uses TRBV10-1 with TRBJ2-2; D is perhaps TRBD2 (6 bases). Germline values: CDR1 WNHNN, CDR2 SYGVQD (reference sequence). CDR3 length: 14 residues. V shed 2 bases and J shed 5 bases, with 9 bases lying between them. The CDR3 DNA follows: TGCGCCAGCAGTGAGGGGGGGACTACCGGGGAGCTGTTTTTT. Protein product: CASSEGGTTGELFF.

This rearrangement joins TRBV7-9 to TRBJ2-1; TRBD2 is a possible D gene (6 bases). Germline V lookup: CDR1 SEHNR, CDR2 FQNEAQ (reference sequence). Trimming cost V 5 bases and J 7 bases, with 9 bases left between them. The CDR3 is made up of 12 amino acids. This CDR3 reads CASSPGTNEQFF. The CDR3 coding sequence is TGTGCCAGCAGCCCCGGGACTAATGAGCAGTTCTTC.

The chain recombines TRBV28 with TRBJ1-5, with a possible D match to TRBD1 (5 bases). The germline V gene has CDR1 MDHEN and CDR2 SYDVKM. V was cut by 8 bases and J by 0 bases, with 8 bases left in between. The CDR3 loop spans 13 amino acids. The CDR3 region has the DNA TGTGCCAGCGCCAGGGATAGCAATCAGCCCCAGCATTTT. Its translation: CASARDSNQPQHF.

This clone was observed a few times. The V call is TRBV5-1, the J call TRBJ1-3; 7 positions match TRBD1. Germline V gives CDR1 SGHRS, CDR2 YFSETQ. CDR3 length: 13 residues. Trimming removed 0 bases from V and 8 bases from J; junction bases left unmatched: 2. The CDR3 sequence: CASSLDRGDTIYF. CDR3 in DNA: TGCGCCAGCAGCTTGGACAGGGGTGACACCATATATTTT.

The chain recombines TRBV6-5 with TRBJ2-3; TRBD2 might be the D (5 bases). CDR1 is MNHEY and CDR2 is SVGAGI in the germline V gene. This CDR3 is built from 13 residues. Deletions cut 7 bases from V and 2 bases from J, with 10 bases between. The CDR3 here is CASNSGATDTQYF. CDR3 coding DNA: TGTGCCAGCAACAGCGGAGCCACAGATACGCAGTATTTT.

This sequence joins TRBV7-8 and TRBJ2-7; D gene ambiguous. The germline V and J ends were trimmed by 5 bases and 4 bases, with 6 bases remaining between them. The CDR3 is made up of 11 amino acids. The germline CDR1 and CDR2 sequences are SGHVS and FQNEAQ. The CDR3 sequence: CASSLLYEQYF. In DNA form, the CDR3 reads TGTGCCAGCAGCCTCCTGTACGAGCAGTACTTC.

The genes are TRBV29-1 and TRBJ1-1; TRBD1 agrees at 7 bases. V lost 6 bases to trimming and J lost 1 base; unmatched junction nucleotides: 2. This CDR3 contains 12 residues. CDR1 and CDR2 (germline): SQVTM, ANQGSEA. The CDR3 nucleotides read TGCAGCGTCCGGACAGGGAACACTGAAGCTTTCTTT. It yields the protein CSVRTGNTEAFF. The full variable domain, in which reference TRBV29-1 and TRBJ1-1 provide the parts outside the CDR3, is SAVISQKPSRDICQRGTSLTIQCQVDSQVTMMFWYRQQPGQSLTLIATANQGSEATYESGFVIDKFPISRPNLTFSTLTVSNMSPEDSSIYLCSVRTGNTEAFFGQGTRLTVV.

The chain uses TRBV5-1 and TRBJ1-3; D not certain. Germline V gene data show CDR1 as SGHRS and CDR2 as YFSETQ. Trimming removed 1 base at V and 4 bases at J, with 9 bases between. The CDR3 sequence is 14 residues long. CDR3 region: CASSLNGGGNTIYF. The CDR3 bases are TGCGCCAGCAGCTTGAATGGAGGAGGAAACACCATATATTTT.

The chain couples TRBV27 to TRBJ2-3; perhaps TRBD1 as D (5 bases). The V and J ends lost 0 bases and 5 bases respectively, with 15 bases between them. This CDR3 is built from 16 residues. Germline loops: CDR1 MNHEY, CDR2 SMNVEV (reference sequence). The CDR3 spells CASSLSRERGGDTQYF. The CDR3 coding sequence is TGTGCCAGCAGTTTATCGCGAGAAAGGGGTGGAGATACGCAGTATTTT.

J is TRBJ2-4 and V is TRBV3-1 (or the pseudogene TRBV3-2); weak D call: TRBD1 (6 bases). Trimming pared 1 base from V and 7 bases from J, leaving 11 bases between. Germline CDR1 reads LGHDT; CDR2 reads YNNKEL (reference sequence). The CDR3 length is 14 residues. The CDR3 DNA follows: TGTGCCAGCAGCCAAGCAGGGGTTTCGAACATTCAGTACTTC. It yields the protein CASSQAGVSNIQYF.

This sequence joins TRBV12-3 or TRBV12-4 and TRBJ1-2, with a tentative D call TRBD1 (5 bases). This CDR3 is built from 13 residues. V was clipped by 3 bases and J by 4 bases, with 9 bases between them. In DNA form, the CDR3 reads TGTGCCAGCAGTTTCCAGGGACTCTATGGCTACACCTTC. This sequence encodes CASSFQGLYGYTF.

This clone was seen only once. The V call is TRBV27, the J call TRBJ2-1; the match to TRBD1 covers 10 bases. V dropped 9 bases and J dropped 1; count of bases not matched to a gene: 6. The CDR3 length is 15 residues. Germline V gene data show CDR1 as MNHEY and CDR2 as SMNVEV (reference sequence). DNA for the CDR3: TGTGCCAGTGCCCCGGGACAGGGGTCCTACAATGAGCAGTTCTTC. It translates to CASAPGQGSYNEQFF.

The chain combines TRBV6-5 with TRBJ1-1, with 8 bases that match TRBD1. The ends lost 2 bases at V and 2 bases at J; junction bases unmatched: 7. The CDR3 loop spans 16 amino acids. CDR1 and CDR2 from the germline V gene are MNHEY and SVGAGI. The CDR3 coding sequence is TGTGCCAGCAGTTACACGCCCGGGACAGGCAACACTGAAGCTTTCTTT. Encoded protein: CASSYTPGTGNTEAFF.

The chain recombines TRBV7-8 with TRBJ2-3; TRBD2 aligns across 10 bases. After removal of 2 bases from V and 3 bases from J, the junction contained 20 bases not matched to a gene. Germline CDR1 reads SGHVS; CDR2 reads FQNEAQ. The length of the CDR3 is 21 residues. As DNA, the CDR3 is TGTGCCAGCAGCTTAATAGGCGCTAGCGGGAGTACTGAGGCTGTGACAGATACGCAGTATTTT. Translated: CASSLIGASGSTEAVTDTQYF.

This chain links TRBV10-3 with TRBJ2-7; D is undetermined. V gave up 10 bases and J gave up 6 bases, with 13 bases separating them. This CDR3 is 11 amino acids long. Per germline, CDR1 ENHRY and CDR2 SYGVKD. The CDR3, as DNA: TGTGCCACGTCTTTGGGCCCCGAGCAGTACGTC. It is translated as CATSLGPEQYV.

The gene calls are TRBV7-8 and TRBJ2-3; 7 nucleotides align to TRBD2. The CDR3 sequence is 13 residues long. Losses at the gene ends were 5 bases for V and 15 bases for J; bases not matched to a gene: 14. CDR1 is SGHVS and CDR2 is FQNEAQ in the germline V gene. CDR3 sequence: CASSISGQVFGYF. The CDR3 DNA follows: TGTGCCAGCAGCATTAGCGGGCAGGTGTTCGGTTATTTT.

This chain joins TRBV7-6 and TRBJ1-5; TRBD1 matches 11 bases. V trimming: 1 base; J trimming: 5 bases; junction bases outside the gene matches: 1. This CDR3 is 15 amino acids long. Germline values: CDR1 SGHVS, CDR2 FNYEAQ. As DNA, the CDR3 is TGTGCCAGCAGCTTAGGGGACAGGGGGTATCAGCCCCAGCATTTT. This codes for CASSLGDRGYQPQHF.

J is TRBJ1-1 and V is TRBV5-1; D is unresolved. Germline V gene data show CDR1 as SGHRS and CDR2 as YFSETQ. The CDR3 runs to 13 residues. V was shortened by 4 bases and J by 1 base, with 8 bases between the two germline ends. The CDR3 reads CASSTTENTEAFF. For the CDR3, the DNA is TGCGCCAGCAGCACGACTGAGAACACTGAAGCTTTCTTT.

Details on this clone: The junction shows a germline mismatch at one end, possibly a read error. The chain recombines TRBV11-3 with TRBJ2-5; D is unresolved. Looked up from germline, CDR1 is SGHNT and CDR2 is YENEEA. The CDR3 spans 13 residues. The CDR3 bases are TGTGCCAGCAGCGTCTTCGGTTCAGAGGCCCAGTACTTC. Its translation: CASSVFGSEAQYF.

The rearrangement links TRBV11-3 to TRBJ2-3; 12 positions agree with TRBD2. The CDR3 has 16 amino acids. CDR1 and CDR2 (germline): SGHNT, YENEEA. The trim removed 7 bases at V and 6 bases at J, leaving 11 bases unmatched. DNA of the CDR3: TGTGCCAGCACCACGACTAGCGGGAGAGGTGGGGATACGCAGTATTTT. The encoded protein is CASTTTSGRGGDTQYF.

The rearrangement links TRBV30 to TRBJ1-1; D not resolved. This CDR3 contains 13 residues. The V gene lost 6 bases and the J gene lost 1 base, with 12 bases spanning the gap. CDR1 and CDR2 from the germline V gene are GTSNPN and SVGIG (reference sequence). This CDR3 is CACHIGGNTEAFF. In DNA form, the CDR3 reads TGTGCCTGCCACATCGGCGGGAACACTGAAGCTTTCTTT.

The rearrangement joins TRBV2 to TRBJ1-5; D possibly corresponds to TRBD1 (5 bases). Germline V lookup: CDR1 SNHLY, CDR2 FYNNEI. This CDR3 spans 14 amino acids. V dropped 5 bases and J dropped 9 bases, with 17 bases sitting between them. CDR3 amino acids: CASSPQGPLGPQHF. The CDR3 region has the DNA TGTGCCAGCAGTCCTCAGGGCCCTCTCGGGCCCCAGCATTTT.